The 20 T cell receptor beta chains in this list originate from one sample, sequenced in a study of T cells in Graves' hyperthyroidism and ophthalmopathy. Amplification yielded TCR beta CDR3 regions, with RNA transcripts as the source. TCR CDR3 regions were first amplified by RT-PCR with HTBI primers. Via MiXCR, TCRdb re-called the multiplex PCR reads, giving one row per CDR3 protein. The repertoire holds 300,000 to 350,000 distinct CDR3 sequences, with 15% to 20% as singletons. Sequencing was performed on blood. The source of these receptors is a middle-aged woman with Graves' ophthalmopathy.

This clonotype appeared many times. The V call is TRBV12-3 or TRBV12-4, the J call TRBJ2-7, with D unclear. The CDR3 is 14 residues long. Trimming took off 4 bases at V and 0 bases at J, with 10 bases between the two ends. The CDR3 region is CASSSSTVSYEQYF. In nucleotides, the CDR3 is TGTGCCAGCAGTTCTAGTACGGTCTCCTACGAGCAGTACTTC.

This clonotype was found many times. This chain uses TRBV7-6 with TRBJ2-7; D is ambiguous. The CDR3 contains 12 residues. Germline assignment: CDR1 SGHVS and CDR2 FNYEAQ. Trimming removed 6 bases from V and 1 base from J, with 7 bases in between. The CDR3 nucleotides read TGTGCCAGCAGTAAGCGATCCTACGAGCAGTACTTC. This encodes CASSKRSYEQYF.

This clonotype was recorded at least ten times. The CDR3 sequence is CSVEGGLGETQYF. Written as DNA, the CDR3 is TGCAGCGTTGAAGGGGGCTTAGGGGAGACCCAGTACTTC. V usage is TRBV29-1 and J usage is TRBJ2-5; TRBD1 is a possible D gene (5 bases). This CDR3 has 13 amino acids. In germline, CDR1 is SQVTM, CDR2 ANQGSEA. Trimming took off 1 base at V and 5 bases at J, with 11 bases between the two ends. Complete variable domain (other parts from reference TRBV29-1 and TRBJ2-5): SAVISQKPSRDICQRGTSLTIQCQVDSQVTMMFWYRQQPGQSLTLIATANQGSEATYESGFVIDKFPISRPNLTFSTLTVSNMSPEDSSIYLCSVEGGLGETQYFGPGTRLLVL.

This clonotype was seen ten or more times. The chain links TRBV7-8 to TRBJ2-3; D might be TRBD1 or TRBD2, each matching 5 bases. Looked up from germline, CDR1 is SGHVS and CDR2 is FQNEAQ. Trimming removed 0 bases from V and 6 bases from J, with 10 bases in between. This CDR3 has 14 residues. The CDR3 coding sequence is TGTGCCAGCAGCTTAGCGCTGGGGGTTGATACGCAGTATTTT. Protein product: CASSLALGVDTQYF.

This clonotype was observed at least ten times. A read error is possible here, since a much larger clone lies one base away. The CDR3 nucleotides are TGTGCCAGCAGCTTAGGGCGGGGGACCTACGAGCAGTACTTC. Residues: CASSLGRGTYEQYF. The V call is TRBV13, the J call TRBJ2-7; the match to TRBD2 covers 7 bases. Germline V CDR1 and CDR2: PRHDT, FYEKMQ (reference sequence). V was pared by 0 bases and J by 2 bases, with 1 base of the junction left unmatched. CDR3 length equals 14 residues.

In its sample, this clonotype was seen many times. The V and J genes are TRBV6-2 or TRBV6-3 and TRBJ2-2; TRBD2 matches at 8 bases. The germline CDR1 and CDR2 sequences are MNHEY and SVGEGT. The trim removed 8 bases at V and 5 bases at J, leaving 10 bases unmatched. The CDR3 sequence is 15 residues long. The CDR3 reads CASRGSGTETGELFF. DNA for the CDR3: TGTGCCAGCCGCGGTAGCGGGACCGAAACCGGGGAGCTGTTTTTT.

This clonotype appeared many times. J is TRBJ2-7 and V is TRBV6-1; 10 positions match TRBD2. This CDR3 is built from 15 residues. Germline CDR1 and CDR2: MNHNS and SASEGT. V shed 5 bases, J shed 2 bases, and the junction held 6 bases outside the gene matches. The CDR3 region has the DNA TGTGCCAGCAGTCTTACTAGCGGGGTTCCCTACGAGCAGTACTTC. It codes for CASSLTSGVPYEQYF.

The V and J genes are TRBV20-1 and TRBJ2-2, with 12 bases aligning to TRBD2. The CDR3 is made up of 17 amino acids. After removal of 2 bases from V and 6 bases from J, the junction contained 10 bases not matched to a gene. Per the germline V gene, CDR1 is DFQATT and CDR2 is SNEGSKA (reference sequence). The CDR3 here is CSARRLAGGPGAGELFF. Here the CDR3 DNA reads TGCAGTGCTAGAAGGCTAGCGGGAGGGCCGGGCGCCGGGGAGCTGTTTTTT.

This clonotype appeared many times. The chain recombines TRBV13 with TRBJ2-7; D is uncertain. Trimming took 3 bases from V and 4 from J, leaving 7 bases between them. This CDR3 is built from 12 residues. Germline assignment: CDR1 PRHDT and CDR2 FYEKMQ (reference sequence). The CDR3 DNA is TGTGCCAGCAGCTTCAAGGGATACGAGCAGTACTTC. Translation: CASSFKGYEQYF.

Notes on this clonotype: A much larger clone is a single base away; this may be a read error. The V and J genes are TRBV4-1 and TRBJ2-2; D is possibly TRBD2 (6 bases). This CDR3 has 18 residues. Germline V gene sequence: CDR1 MGHRA, CDR2 YSYEKL. CDR3 nucleotides: TGCGCCAGCAGCCAAGATGGTTCCCGGGTTCAGGGCACCGGGGGGCTGTTTTTT. Translation gives CASSQDGSRVQGTGGLFF.

In its sample, this clonotype was seen many times. This rearrangement joins TRBV28 to TRBJ1-5; 9 nucleotides agree with TRBD1. The germline gives CDR1 MDHEN, CDR2 SYDVKM. This CDR3 region has 16 residues. CDR3 coding DNA: TGTGCAGTACCGGGACAGGGCCAGGTTGGTCGTCAGCCCCAGCATTTT. This codes for CAVPGQGQVGRQPQHF.

This clonotype was recorded at least ten times. The chain combines TRBV20-1 with TRBJ1-2; D unresolved. Per the germline V gene, CDR1 is DFQATT and CDR2 is SNEGSKA (reference sequence). The V end lost 3 bases, the J end lost 4 bases, and 21 bases lay between the germline ends. This CDR3 is built from 16 residues. CDR3 nucleotides: TGCAGTGCTAGGGTGGGAAGACAAACAAGCGCCTATGGCTACACCTTC. Its translation is CSARVGRQTSAYGYTF.

This clonotype was recorded many times. The CDR3 DNA follows: TGTGCCAGTACCCGACAGGGGGTCACCGGGGAGCTGTTTTTT. Protein product: CASTRQGVTGELFF. The rearrangement links TRBV2 to TRBJ2-2, with 9 bases matching TRBD1. Germline V gene data show CDR1 as SNHLY and CDR2 as FYNNEI. The CDR3 is 14 amino acids. With 9 bases clipped from V and 4 bases from J, the junction kept 6 bases outside the gene matches. Looking up the rest from reference TRBV2 and TRBJ2-2 gives the full variable domain: EPEVTQTPSHQVTQMGQEVILRCVPISNHLYFYWYRQILGQKVEFLVSFYNNEISEKSEIFDDQFSVERPDGSNFTLKIRSTKLEDSAMYFCASTRQGVTGELFFGEGSRLTVL.

The chain joins TRBV6-2 or TRBV6-3 to TRBJ2-7; 12 positions agree with TRBD2. This CDR3 region has 17 residues. Germline V gives CDR1 MNHEY, CDR2 SVGEGT. The J segment lost 2 bases and the V segment lost 2 bases, leaving 7 bases of the junction unmatched. As DNA, the CDR3 is TGTGCCAGCAGTTACCCCGTCGGACTAGCGGGAACCTACGAGCAGTACTTC. This translates into CASSYPVGLAGTYEQYF.

This clonotype was picked up many times. V gene TRBV28 combines with J gene TRBJ2-2; the D is unclear. The CDR3 sequence is 14 residues long. The germline CDR1 and CDR2 sequences are MDHEN and SYDVKM. The V and J ends lost 4 bases and 4 bases respectively, with 10 bases between them. This chain's CDR3 is CASSWLSSTGELFF. For the CDR3, the DNA is TGTGCCAGCAGTTGGTTGAGCAGCACCGGGGAGCTGTTTTTT.

Many counts were recorded for this clonotype. The chain links TRBV12-3 or TRBV12-4 to TRBJ2-2; 8 positions agree with TRBD2. The CDR3 consists of 19 residues. After removal of 2 bases from V and 4 bases from J, the junction contained 15 bases not matched to a gene. This CDR3 reads CASSLKEAGLAGFTGELFF. CDR3 coding DNA: TGTGCCAGCAGTTTAAAGGAGGCGGGGCTAGCGGGCTTCACCGGGGAGCTGTTTTTT.

This clonotype was seen many times. The rearrangement joins TRBV28 to TRBJ1-1; 10 nucleotides line up with TRBD1. The CDR3 has 14 residues. After removal of 6 bases from V and 0 bases from J, the junction contained 1 base not matched to a gene. The germline gives CDR1 MDHEN, CDR2 SYDVKM. The CDR3 region is CASRTGGLNTEAFF. DNA for the CDR3: TGTGCCAGCAGGACAGGGGGCTTGAACACTGAAGCTTTCTTT.

This clonotype came up many times. The V gene is TRBV27, the J gene TRBJ1-1, with TRBD1 matching over 9 bases. Trimming removed 6 bases from V and 0 bases from J; junction bases left unmatched: 11. The CDR3 consists of 17 residues. The V gene's germline CDR1 is MNHEY and CDR2 SMNVEV (reference sequence). CDR3 coding DNA: TGTGCCAGCAGGGGACAGGGTCCCTTCACCATGAACACTGAAGCTTTCTTT. Its translation: CASRGQGPFTMNTEAFF.

This clonotype occurred many times. V usage is TRBV25-1 and J usage is TRBJ1-5; TRBD1 is a possible D gene (6 bases). V lost 3 bases and J lost 2, with 11 bases in between. Germline CDR1 and CDR2: MGHDK and SYGVNS. The CDR3 covers 15 residues. The DNA for the CDR3 is TGTGCCAGCAGTGATAGGGGGGCGGGCAATCAGCCCCAGCATTTT. Its translation is CASSDRGAGNQPQHF. The whole variable domain, remainder taken from reference TRBV25-1 and TRBJ1-5, is EADIYQTPRYLVIGTGKKITLECSQTMGHDKMYWYQQDPGMELHLIHYSYGVNSTEKGDLSSESTVSRIRTEHFPLTLESARPSHTSQYLCASSDRGAGNQPQHFGDGTRLSIL.

The chain uses TRBV28 and TRBJ2-7, with D perhaps matching TRBD1 or TRBD2 (5 bases each). The V gene lost 7 bases and the J gene lost 0 bases, with 13 bases spanning the gap. CDR1 and CDR2 (germline): MDHEN, SYDVKM. The CDR3 has 14 amino acids. CDR3 amino acids: CASIKAGSSYEQYF. The CDR3 DNA reads TGTGCCAGCATTAAGGCAGGGAGCTCCTACGAGCAGTACTTC.